Following are 20 T cell receptor beta chains from one sample sequenced in a study of cytomegalovirus exposure and HLA in healthy donors. A multiplex PCR was run with 60 Vbeta primers and 13 Jbeta primers. TCRdb's table, derived via immunoSEQ multiplex PCR, lists solely in-frame clones and lacks some. Among some 150,000 clones listed, 64% were seen once. The sample consisted of PBMCs. Receptors were obtained from a woman aged 35 to 49 in good health and CMV-seronegative.

This chain joins TRBV27 and TRBJ1-5; 7 positions agree with TRBD1. The CDR3 totals 14 residues. CDR1 and CDR2 (germline): MNHEY, SMNVEV (reference sequence). V lost 5 bases and J lost 3; bases outside the gene matches: 4. The CDR3 DNA is TGTGCCAGCAGTAGAGGGGGCGCCAATCAGCCCCAGCATTTT. Its translation: CASSRGGANQPQHF.

J is TRBJ1-3 and V is TRBV28; tentative D call: TRBD1 (6 bases). V lost 6 bases and J 4 bases, leaving 13 bases between the germline ends. The CDR3 loop spans 14 amino acids. CDR1 and CDR2 (germline): MDHEN, SYDVKM. For the CDR3, the DNA is TGTGCCAGCAGCCGAGGGGGAGCGGGAAACACCATATATTTT. It specifies CASSRGGAGNTIYF.

Only a few counts were recorded for this clone. This chain joins TRBV5-1 and TRBJ1-1; TRBD1 agrees at 8 bases. CDR3 length: 15 amino acids. Germline CDR1 reads SGHRS; CDR2 reads YFSETQ. J was trimmed by 2 bases and V by 3 bases; bases with no gene match: 6. The CDR3 loop is CASSSGQGRNTEAFF. CDR3 nucleotide sequence: TGCGCCAGCAGCTCCGGACAGGGAAGAAACACTGAAGCTTTCTTT.

The chain links TRBV6-5 to TRBJ1-2, with D maybe TRBD1 (5 bases). CDR1 and CDR2 (germline): MNHEY, SVGAGI. Trimming left V 5 bases short and J 5 bases short, with 12 bases between. This CDR3 is 13 amino acids long. The CDR3 DNA is TGTGCCAGCAGTCCCCGGACAAGATATGGCTACACCTTC. Translating it yields CASSPRTRYGYTF.

This clone has a handful of counts. V usage is TRBV28 and J usage is TRBJ1-1; 10 bases map to TRBD1. The CDR3 contains 16 residues. Germline CDR1 reads MDHEN; CDR2 reads SYDVKM. Trimming at V came to 5 bases and at J to 2 bases, leaving 8 bases not matched to a gene. The DNA for the CDR3 is TGTGCCAGCAGTGCTAGACAGGGGGCGGGAAACACTGAAGCTTTCTTT. This codes for CASSARQGAGNTEAFF.

The J gene is TRBJ1-5, the V gene TRBV6-6; a possible D gene is TRBD1 (5 bases). V lost 5 bases, J lost 3 bases, and 14 bases lay in between. The CDR3 runs 15 residues. Looked up from germline, CDR1 is MNHNY and CDR2 is SVGAGI (reference sequence). Here the CDR3 reads CASSPTGVTNQPQHF. CDR3 nucleotide sequence: TGTGCCAGCAGTCCCACGGGGGTCACCAATCAGCCCCAGCATTTT.

This clone showed up just a few times. The rearrangement links TRBV10-3 to TRBJ1-4; 7 bases are shared with TRBD1. The CDR3 is made up of 18 amino acids. Trimming cost V 4 bases and J 4 bases; bases outside gene matches: 15. Germline CDR1 is ENHRY and CDR2 is SYGVKD. The CDR3 DNA follows: TGTGCCATCAGTGCCTCAAACCTCCCAGGGGGTGGTAATGAAAAACTGTTTTTT. Its protein product is CAISASNLPGGGNEKLFF.

The rearrangement joins TRBV6-1 to TRBJ1-5, with 7 bases fitting TRBD1. The trim removed 7 bases at V and 0 bases at J, leaving 3 bases unmatched. The germline gives CDR1 MNHNS, CDR2 SASEGT. CDR3 size: 14 residues. CDR3 nucleotide sequence: TGTGCCAGCACCCGGGACAGTAGCAATCAGCCCCAGCATTTT. Translating gives CASTRDSSNQPQHF.

This clone was observed a few times. The chain combines TRBV30 with TRBJ2-1; 7 bases map to TRBD1. The germline V gene encodes CDR1 GTSNPN and CDR2 SVGIG (reference sequence). The ends lost 1 base at V and 9 bases at J; junction bases unmatched: 9. The CDR3 extends over 14 amino acids. CDR3 amino acids: CAWSGQGGNREQFF. The CDR3 bases are TGTGCCTGGAGTGGACAGGGCGGTAATCGTGAGCAGTTCTTC.

The genes are TRBV2 and TRBJ2-7; 7 bases agree with TRBD2. This CDR3 region has 13 residues. Trimming removed 4 bases from V and 6 bases from J; junction bases left unmatched: 6. CDR1 and CDR2 (germline): SNHLY, FYNNEI. The CDR3 sequence: CASSGGEGAEQYF. In DNA, the CDR3 is TGTGCCAGCAGTGGGGGGGAGGGCGCCGAGCAGTACTTC.

The chain uses TRBV28 and TRBJ2-7, with D perhaps TRBD1 (5 bases). CDR1 and CDR2 (germline): MDHEN, SYDVKM. Trimming removed 1 base from V and 3 bases from J, with 10 bases in between. The CDR3 is 14 residues long. The CDR3: CASSLFAGRYEQYF. DNA for the CDR3: TGTGCCAGCAGTTTATTTGCAGGGCGCTACGAGCAGTACTTC.

The chain links TRBV12-5 to TRBJ1-5; D may be TRBD1 (5 bases). CDR3 length: 19 residues. Trimming took off 6 bases at V and 2 bases at J, with 26 bases between the two ends. The V gene's germline CDR1 is LGHNT and CDR2 FRNRAP. CDR3 coding DNA: TGTGCTAGTGGGCCGACCAGGGAACTCGTTATTATTGGCAATCAGCCCCAGCATTTT. Amino acid sequence: CASGPTRELVIIGNQPQHF.

The gene calls are TRBV9 and TRBJ1-1; tentative D call: TRBD1 (5 bases). Trimming cost V 0 bases and J 7 bases, with 16 bases left between them. The CDR3 is 15 amino acids. Germline-derived CDR1 and CDR2 are SGDLS and YYNGEE. CDR3 residues: CASSVETAIDGEAFF. The CDR3, as DNA: TGTGCCAGCAGCGTAGAGACAGCCATAGACGGTGAAGCTTTCTTT.

J is TRBJ2-5 and V is TRBV6-5; 11 nucleotides align to TRBD1. The length of the CDR3 is 15 residues. Losses at the gene ends were 2 bases for V and 6 bases for J; bases not matched to a gene: 5. The germline V gene has CDR1 MNHEY and CDR2 SVGAGI. The CDR3 loop is CASSYGDRGRKTQYF. CDR3 in DNA: TGTGCCAGCAGTTACGGGGACAGGGGGAGGAAGACCCAGTACTTC.

The V gene is TRBV7-2, the J gene TRBJ2-2; D is perhaps TRBD1 (5 bases). CDR1 is SGHTA and CDR2 is FQGNSA in the germline V gene. The CDR3 extends over 14 amino acids. Trimming shortened V by 8 bases and J by 0 bases, and 10 bases separated the two germline ends. CDR3 DNA: TGTGCCAGCGGTAAAGGGGCGAACACCGGGGAGCTGTTTTTT. This translates into CASGKGANTGELFF.

V is TRBV4-1 and J is TRBJ1-5; D not resolved. Trimming stripped 0 bases from V and 9 bases from J, with 12 bases between. CDR1 MGHRA and CDR2 YSYEKL come from the germline V gene. The CDR3 consists of 14 residues. CDR3 sequence (DNA): TGCGCCAGCAGCCAAGATACTGGGGAGAGGCCCCAGCATTTT. Amino acid sequence: CASSQDTGERPQHF.

A few counts support this clone. V is TRBV18 and J is TRBJ1-1; 8 bases are shared with TRBD1. There are 18 residues in the CDR3. CDR1 and CDR2 from the germline V gene are KGHSH and LQKENI. The ends lost 1 base at V and 5 bases at J; junction bases unmatched: 15. The chain's CDR3 is CASSPLPTPGQVGTEAFF. CDR3 in DNA: TGTGCCAGCTCACCACTCCCCACACCGGGACAGGTGGGGACTGAAGCTTTCTTT.

Here the CDR3 DNA reads TGCGCCAGCAGCCAAGATTACACATCAGGCTCTGGGGCCAACGTCCTGACTTTC. Translating gives CASSQDYTSGSGANVLTF. The V call is TRBV4-3, the J call TRBJ2-6; no clear D. The germline V gene encodes CDR1 LGHNA and CDR2 YSLEER. Trimming removed 0 bases at V and 0 bases at J, with 12 bases between. The CDR3 contains 18 residues.

V is TRBV10-3 and J is TRBJ2-7; TRBD1 might be the D (5 bases). Germline assignment: CDR1 ENHRY and CDR2 SYGVKD. This CDR3 comprises 11 residues. With 4 bases removed from V and 4 bases from J, the gap between germline ends came to 5 bases. CDR3 protein: CAISAGYEQYF. In nucleotides, the CDR3 is TGTGCCATCAGTGCAGGGTACGAGCAGTACTTC.

The rearrangement uses TRBV30 and TRBJ2-3; TRBD2 matches at 9 bases. The CDR3 consists of 17 residues. Germline CDR1 is GTSNPN and CDR2 is SVGIG (reference sequence). After removal of 0 bases from V and 2 bases from J, the junction contained 9 bases not matched to a gene. The CDR3 protein is CAWSVQRGAFSTDTQYF. The DNA of the CDR3 is TGTGCCTGGAGTGTACAGCGGGGGGCCTTTTCCACAGATACGCAGTATTTT.